The next 17 T cell receptor beta chains were all read from a single sample in a study of PD-1 blockade in classical Hodgkin lymphoma. Every patient was affected by relapse after autologous stem cell transplantation, while exposure to brentuximab vedotin was not uniform. Sequenced by immunoSEQ multiplex PCR; TCRdb stores in-frame clones only, minus some. The sample includes around 4,100 clones, around three fifths of them seen just once. This specimen consisted of peripheral blood mononuclear cells (PBMCs), obtained at baseline. The source is a human donor with classical Hodgkin lymphoma.

The chain links TRBV6-1 to TRBJ1-2, with 8 bases that match TRBD1. J was trimmed by 10 bases and V by 5 bases; bases with no gene match: 9. This CDR3 has 13 residues. Germline V gene data show CDR1 as MNHNS and CDR2 as SASEGT. The CDR3 region is CASSSSDRGDYTF. Here the CDR3 DNA reads TGTGCCAGCAGTTCCAGCGACAGGGGTGACTACACCTTC.

Of note for this clone: This same CDR3 is encoded by further DNA sequences in the sample. The chain uses TRBV6-6 and TRBJ1-1; D may be TRBD1 (6 bases). Germline V gives CDR1 MNHNY, CDR2 SVGAGI (reference sequence). The CDR3 runs to 13 residues. V lost 6 bases and J 4 bases, leaving 12 bases between the germline ends. The CDR3 loop reads CASSLQGATEAFF. Written as DNA, the CDR3 is TGTGCCAGCAGCTTACAGGGTGCCACTGAAGCTTTCTTT.

This sequence joins TRBV11-2 and TRBJ1-1, with D possibly being TRBD1 (5 bases). CDR3 length equals 13 residues. The germline CDR1 and CDR2 sequences are SGHAT and FQNNGV. Deletions cut 5 bases from V and 11 bases from J, with 18 bases between. In DNA, the CDR3 is TGTGCCAGCAGCCCGGGGGTACACTCCTCGGCTTTCTTT. Its translation is CASSPGVHSSAFF.

This clone was counted a few times. This chain connects TRBV5-6 to TRBJ1-2; 9 positions match TRBD1. CDR1 SGHDT and CDR2 YYEEEE come from the germline V gene. V trimming: 4 bases; J trimming: 4 bases; junction bases outside the gene matches: 8. The length of the CDR3 is 15 residues. The CDR3 DNA sequence: TGTGCCAGCAGCGAGGGGACAGGGAGGGCCTATGGCTACACCTTC. Translated, it gives CASSEGTGRAYGYTF.

The chain employs TRBV2 and TRBJ2-5; tentatively, D is TRBD1 (7 bases). The CDR3 totals 17 residues. Per the germline V gene, CDR1 is SNHLY and CDR2 is FYNNEI. The ends were cut back, 6 bases at V and 2 bases at J, with 22 bases in the middle. CDR3 coding DNA: TGTGCCAGCAGGGGAGGACAGGTCCTTGGGCCACAAGAGACCCAGTACTTC. Translation gives CASRGGQVLGPQETQYF.

The rearrangement uses TRBV29-1 and TRBJ2-7, with D hard to call. The CDR3 is made up of 12 amino acids. CDR1 is SQVTM and CDR2 is ANQGSEA in the germline V gene. Trimming pared 7 bases from V and 1 base from J, leaving 11 bases between. CDR3 sequence reads: CSARVQSYEQYF. The CDR3 DNA reads TGCAGCGCTCGAGTACAATCCTACGAGCAGTACTTC.

The chain combines TRBV7-2 with TRBJ2-3, with TRBD2 matching over 8 bases. The germline gives CDR1 SGHTA, CDR2 FQGNSA. Trimming removed 2 bases from V and 1 base from J; junction bases left unmatched: 8. The CDR3 covers 17 residues. CDR3 sequence: CASSLLGGRGGTDTQYF. CDR3 DNA: TGTGCCAGCAGCTTATTGGGGGGGCGGGGGGGCACAGATACGCAGTATTTT. Filled out from reference TRBV7-2 and TRBJ2-3, the complete variable domain reads GAGVSQSPSNKVTEKGKDVELRCDPISGHTALYWYRQSLGQGLEFLIYFQGNSAPDKSGLPSDRFSAERTGGSVSTLTIQRTQQEDSAVYLCASSLLGGRGGTDTQYFGPGTRLTVL.

This clone was counted once. The chain links TRBV9 to TRBJ2-2, with D perhaps TRBD2 (5 bases). Germline V gives CDR1 SGDLS, CDR2 YYNGEE. The V end was cut by 0 bases, the J end by 2 bases, with 11 bases between. This CDR3 is 16 amino acids long. This chain's CDR3 is CASSVAWTSNTGELFF. CDR3 DNA: TGTGCCAGCAGCGTAGCCTGGACTTCAAACACCGGGGAGCTGTTTTTT.

The V and J genes are TRBV5-6 and TRBJ1-2; 9 positions match TRBD1. The CDR3 is 16 residues long. Trimming took 3 bases from V and 6 from J; bases not matched to a gene: 12. CDR1 is SGHDT, CDR2 YYEEEE, per germline. CDR3 DNA: TGTGCCAGCAGCTCCGGGACAGGGTTAGTGATGGATGGCTACACCTTC. This gives the protein CASSSGTGLVMDGYTF. Drawing the rest from reference TRBV5-6 and TRBJ1-2, the complete variable domain is DAGVTQSPTHLIKTRGQQVTLRCSPKSGHDTVSWYQQALGQGPQFIFQYYEEEERQRGNFPDRFSGHQFPNYSSELNVNALLLGDSALYLCASSSGTGLVMDGYTFGSGTRLTVV.

This chain connects TRBV19 to TRBJ1-5, with a weak D call TRBD1 (5 bases). This CDR3 has 15 residues. V dropped 7 bases and J dropped 4 bases, with 17 bases sitting between them. Germline V lookup: CDR1 LNHDA, CDR2 SQIVND (reference sequence). CDR3 DNA: TGTGCCAGTATGATGGGACCTGGAAGAAATCAGCCCCAGCATTTT. It specifies CASMMGPGRNQPQHF. The full variable domain, with the rest looked up from reference TRBV19 and TRBJ1-5, is DGGITQSPKYLFRKEGQNVTLSCEQNLNHDAMYWYRQDPGQGLRLIYYSQIVNDFQKGDIAEGYSVSREKKESFPLTVTSAQKNPTAFYLCASMMGPGRNQPQHFGDGTRLSIL.

V gene TRBV5-1 combines with J gene TRBJ2-7; 7 nucleotides agree with TRBD2. This CDR3 has 18 amino acids. The V gene's germline CDR1 is SGHRS and CDR2 YFSETQ. The junction had 17 bases not matched to a gene; V was cut back by 4 bases and J by 1 base. Here the CDR3 DNA reads TGCGCCAGCAGCCCTGGGGGTTACAGGACCGGGAGGTCCTACGAGCAGTACTTC. Protein: CASSPGGYRTGRSYEQYF. The entire variable domain, with the rest obtained from reference TRBV5-1 and TRBJ2-7, is as follows: KAGVTQTPRYLIKTRGQQVTLSCSPISGHRSVSWYQQTPGQGLQFLFEYFSETQRNKGNFPGRFSGRQFSNSRSEMNVSTLELGDSALYLCASSPGGYRTGRSYEQYFGPGTRLTVT.

In this sample, this clone turned up a few times. V is TRBV19 and J is TRBJ2-7; 15 bases are a match to TRBD2. Germline CDR1 and CDR2: LNHDA and SQIVND (reference sequence). The CDR3 loop spans 18 amino acids. V lost 11 bases and J lost 4; bases outside the gene matches: 18. As DNA, the CDR3 is TGTGCCTCCCAGTCCAGGACTAGCGGGAGGGCCGAGGCTTACGAGCAGTACTTC. Protein: CASQSRTSGRAEAYEQYF.

This chain uses TRBV5-1 with TRBJ2-3; unclear D gene. The V gene's germline CDR1 is SGHRS and CDR2 YFSETQ. This CDR3 has 17 residues. V gave up 3 bases and J gave up 0 bases, with 17 bases separating them. CDR3 amino acids: CASSSPAGRISTDTQYF. The CDR3, as DNA: TGCGCCAGCAGCTCCCCAGCCGGTAGGATTAGCACAGATACGCAGTATTTT.

This clone is labeled as medium-sized. This chain links TRBV6-6 with TRBJ2-7; D is tentatively TRBD1 or TRBD2 (7 bases each). Trimming shortened V by 8 bases and J by 0 bases, and 14 bases separated the two germline ends. There are 14 residues in the CDR3. Per the germline V gene, CDR1 is MNHNY and CDR2 is SVGAGI (reference sequence). CDR3 sequence: CASVGRDSSYEQYF. As DNA, the CDR3 is TGTGCCAGCGTTGGGAGGGACAGCTCCTACGAGCAGTACTTC.

There are a few counts of this clone. The rearrangement uses TRBV4-3 and TRBJ2-7, with 9 bases that match TRBD2. Germline V gene lookup returns CDR1 LGHNA and CDR2 YSLEER. The CDR3 contains 15 residues. V trimming: 1 base; J trimming: 5 bases; junction bases outside the gene matches: 6. In DNA form, the CDR3 reads TGCGCCAGCAGCCAAGTTGGGCAGCGGGGGGACGAGCAGTACTTC. Translated: CASSQVGQRGDEQYF.

This clone was seen just once. This may be a read error: a much more frequent sequence differs by one nucleotide. The chain couples TRBV6-5 to TRBJ1-1; 8 nucleotides agree with TRBD1. Germline CDR1 is MNHEY and CDR2 is SVGAGI. This CDR3 contains 13 residues. V was pared by 7 bases and J by 5 bases, with 6 bases of the junction left unmatched. The CDR3 nucleotides are TGTGCCAGCAATTTGCAGGGGGCGACTGAAGCTTTCTTT. It is translated as CASNLQGATEAFF.

This chain uses TRBV7-3 with TRBJ2-1, with 8 bases fitting TRBD2. Trimming cost V 0 bases and J 7 bases; bases outside gene matches: 5. The CDR3 is 15 amino acids. Germline V gene lookup returns CDR1 SGHTA and CDR2 FQGTGA. DNA for the CDR3: TGTGCCAGCAGCTTAACGGGTAGCGGGACAAATGAGCAGTTCTTC. As protein: CASSLTGSGTNEQFF. Full variable domain (outside the CDR3, taken from reference TRBV7-3 and TRBJ2-1): GAGVSQTPSNKVTEKGKYVELRCDPISGHTALYWYRQSLGQGPEFLIYFQGTGAADDSGLPNDRFFAVRPEGSVSTLKIQRTERGDSAVYLCASSLTGSGTNEQFFGPGTRLTVL.